What follows is one T cell receptor (beta chain) and its context. What it binds is unknown. The data were taken from a study of T cell responses to AZD1222 COVID-19 vaccine. Study results and caveats: CD4 TCRs covered the whole spike, strongest at regions 160-218 and 743-854. Only a handful of AZD1222 recipients, five to seven in all, had baseline seropositivity.

V was shortened by 0 bases and J by 4 bases, with 13 bases between the two germline ends. The germline CDR1 and CDR2 sequences are SGHNT and YENEEA. CDR3 length equals 16 residues. Profiled with immunoSEQ multiplex PCR; TCRdb holds only in-frame clones, not every one. The sample consists of tens of thousands of clones, 80% to 90% of them appearing once. This clonotype was obtained from an adult in good health. The chain joins TRBV11-3 to TRBJ2-1; no definite D call. The sample was peripheral blood, taken on day 0 of MenACWY control vaccination. CDR3 coding DNA: TGTGCCAGCAGCTTAGATCCCAGTACGGCGTACAATGAGCAGTTCTTC. Translating it yields CASSLDPSTAYNEQFF.